The T cell receptor beta chain described here comes from a study of T cells after yellow fever vaccination. This clonotype was observed at least ten times. A single record per CDR3 protein comes from TCRdb applying MiXCR to the 5' RACE reads. The sample lists 20,000 to 25,000 distinct CDR3 sequences; less than 5.5% were seen once. The material sequenced was PBMCs, either bulk or a sorted T-cell subset (CD4+, CD8+, memory, or dextramer-sorted; not recorded which), taken roughly 47 days after the first yellow fever vaccination. The receptor was derived from a man younger than 35 who received the YFV17D yellow fever vaccine.

The CDR3 sequence: CSARDHLAVKNTQYF. The CDR3 region has the DNA TGCAGTGCTAGAGATCATCTAGCGGTGAAGAATACGCAGTATTTT. The chain joins TRBV20-1 to TRBJ2-3; the match to TRBD2 covers 7 bases. Germline CDR1 reads DFQATT; CDR2 reads SNEGSKA (reference sequence). V dropped 0 bases and J dropped 7; count of bases not matched to a gene: 10. CDR3 length: 15 amino acids.